Each of the 24 T cell receptor beta chains below was sequenced from the same sample in a study of cytomegalovirus exposure and HLA in healthy donors. Primers: 60 Vbeta forward and 13 Jbeta reverse. Clones were sequenced by immunoSEQ multiplex PCR, and TCRdb holds only the in-frame ones, with some missing. Of 90,000 to 110,000 clones in the sample, roughly 80% are singletons; the top ten hold roughly 6.9%. Sequenced material: PBMCs. The receptors here all came from a young man in good health and CMV-seropositive.

This clone was observed once. The chain uses TRBV30 and TRBJ1-1, with D hard to call. Germline CDR1 and CDR2: GTSNPN and SVGIG (reference sequence). V was trimmed by 7 bases and J by 5 bases, leaving 14 bases between them. The CDR3 runs 12 residues. The CDR3 DNA follows: TGTGCCTCAACCCCCGACTGGACTGAAGCTTTCTTT. Translating gives CASTPDWTEAFF.

The CDR3: CASSKNRGPPQETQYF. The CDR3, as DNA: TGCGCCAGCAGCAAGAACAGGGGGCCCCCCCAAGAGACCCAGTACTTC. J is TRBJ2-5 and V is TRBV5-1, with TRBD1 matching over 9 bases. CDR3 length equals 16 residues. The ends lost 4 bases at V and 1 base at J; junction bases unmatched: 8. Germline loops: CDR1 SGHRS, CDR2 YFSETQ.

The chain couples TRBV5-4 to TRBJ2-5; perhaps TRBD2 as D (5 bases). Trimming took off 7 bases at V and 1 base at J, with 8 bases between the two ends. This CDR3 comprises 12 residues. CDR1 SGHNT and CDR2 YYREEE come from the germline V gene (reference sequence). The CDR3 is CASHRGQETQYF. Written as DNA, the CDR3 is TGTGCCAGCCACCGGGGCCAAGAGACCCAGTACTTC. Together with reference TRBV5-4 and TRBJ2-5, the CDR3 gives the full variable domain: ETGVTQSPTHLIKTRGQQVTLRCSSQSGHNTVSWYQQALGQGPQFIFQYYREEENGRGNFPPRFSGLQFPNYSSELNVNALELDDSALYLCASHRGQETQYFGPGTRLLVL.

The sample holds a few counts of this clone. The chain joins TRBV5-6 to TRBJ1-5; 9 bases are shared with TRBD1. The CDR3 loop spans 15 amino acids. V lost 4 bases, J lost 7 bases, and 9 bases stayed unmatched. Germline CDR1 reads SGHDT; CDR2 reads YYEEEE. CDR3 in amino acids: CASSKDRGYGQPQHF. The CDR3 region has the DNA TGTGCCAGCAGCAAGGACAGGGGATATGGCCAGCCCCAGCATTTT.

The chain joins TRBV6-5 to TRBJ2-5; 8 bases agree with TRBD1. The CDR3 loop spans 16 amino acids. After removal of 4 bases from V and 5 bases from J, the junction contained 12 bases not matched to a gene. CDR1 is MNHEY and CDR2 is SVGAGI in the germline V gene. CDR3 bases: TGTGCCAGCAGTTTAAACGGACAGGGCCTGGGTGAGACCCAGTACTTC. Translation: CASSLNGQGLGETQYF.

The genes are TRBV4-1 and TRBJ2-6, with D possibly matching TRBD1 (5 bases). Trimming took off 4 bases at V and 0 bases at J, with 22 bases between the two ends. Germline values: CDR1 MGHRA, CDR2 YSYEKL. The CDR3 extends over 20 amino acids. CDR3: CASSLTWGINVFSGANVLTF. The CDR3 region has the DNA TGCGCCAGCAGCCTGACATGGGGCATAAACGTGTTCTCTGGGGCCAACGTCCTGACTTTC.

The rearrangement joins TRBV2 to TRBJ2-5; unclear D gene. Trimming took off 3 bases at V and 5 bases at J, with 10 bases between the two ends. This CDR3 is 13 amino acids long. In germline, CDR1 is SNHLY, CDR2 FYNNEI. The CDR3: CASSDRRLETQYF. CDR3 in DNA: TGTGCCAGCAGTGATCGCAGGTTGGAGACCCAGTACTTC.

The rearrangement uses TRBV27 and TRBJ1-2; tentative D call: TRBD1 (5 bases). Germline CDR1 and CDR2: MNHEY and SMNVEV (reference sequence). The V and J ends lost 2 bases and 8 bases respectively, with 12 bases between them. CDR3 size: 13 residues. The CDR3 region has the DNA TGTGCCAGCAGTTTAGGGGCCTCGTGGGGCTACACCTTC. Amino acid sequence: CASSLGASWGYTF.

V gene TRBV9 combines with J gene TRBJ1-4; D might be TRBD1 (5 bases). The V end was cut by 4 bases, the J end by 1 base, with 14 bases between. CDR1 is SGDLS and CDR2 is YYNGEE in the germline V gene. CDR3 length: 16 residues. As DNA, the CDR3 is TGTGCCAGCAGCCGACAGCAGGGTGGAACTAATGAAAAACTGTTTTTT. Its translation is CASSRQQGGTNEKLFF.

This clone was seen more than once but under ten times. The J gene is TRBJ1-4, the V gene TRBV30; no firm D call. CDR1 and CDR2 (germline): GTSNPN, SVGIG (reference sequence). Trimming removed 2 bases from V and 7 bases from J, with 17 bases in between. The CDR3 has 15 amino acids. The DNA of the CDR3 is TGTGCCTGGAGTAGACACGGACTTGAGGGTGAAAAACTGTTTTTT. Amino acid sequence: CAWSRHGLEGEKLFF.

The chain combines TRBV25-1 with TRBJ1-1; 9 bases map to TRBD1. The length of the CDR3 is 15 residues. The J segment lost 2 bases and the V segment lost 5 bases, leaving 6 bases of the junction unmatched. Germline V CDR1 and CDR2: MGHDK, SYGVNS. The CDR3 region is CASSRTGGKNTEAFF. CDR3 DNA: TGTGCCAGCAGTAGAACAGGGGGCAAAAACACTGAAGCTTTCTTT.

The rearrangement links TRBV7-6 to TRBJ2-5, with 8 nucleotides matching TRBD2. Trimming at V came to 0 bases and at J to 7 bases, leaving 10 bases not matched to a gene. The length of the CDR3 is 16 residues. Germline-derived CDR1 and CDR2 are SGHVS and FNYEAQ. In DNA, the CDR3 is TGTGCCAGCAGCTTAGCCCCCGATGGGGCGGGGGGGACCCAGTACTTC. Translated: CASSLAPDGAGGTQYF.

CDR3 in DNA: TGTGCCAGCAGTGGACAGAGGAACTACGAGCAGTACTTC. Protein product: CASSGQRNYEQYF. This sequence joins TRBV2 and TRBJ2-7; D perhaps matches TRBD1 (5 bases). The V gene's germline CDR1 is SNHLY and CDR2 FYNNEI. This CDR3 region has 13 residues. V was shortened by 4 bases and J by 3 bases, with 10 bases between the two germline ends. Using reference TRBV2 and TRBJ2-7 for the parts outside the CDR3, the full variable domain is EPEVTQTPSHQVTQMGQEVILRCVPISNHLYFYWYRQILGQKVEFLVSFYNNEISEKSEIFDDQFSVERPDGSNFTLKIRSTKLEDSAMYFCASSGQRNYEQYFGPGTRLTVT.

The J gene is TRBJ2-2, the V gene TRBV11-3; TRBD1 might be the D (6 bases). Per the germline V gene, CDR1 is SGHNT and CDR2 is YENEEA. Trimming cost V 4 bases and J 6 bases, with 18 bases left between them. CDR3 length: 16 amino acids. The CDR3: CASSYKARGQPGELFF. The DNA of the CDR3 is TGTGCCAGCAGCTACAAGGCCAGGGGCCAACCCGGGGAGCTGTTTTTT.

The chain employs TRBV5-8 and TRBJ2-7; 8 bases fit TRBD1. V lost 4 bases and J lost 3; bases outside the gene matches: 9. CDR3 length equals 15 residues. Germline CDR1 reads SGHTS; CDR2 reads YDEGEE. This CDR3 is CASSTGTGHYYEQYF. CDR3 in DNA: TGTGCCAGCAGCACTGGGACAGGTCATTACTACGAGCAGTACTTC.

The V and J genes are TRBV5-4 and TRBJ2-5, with 7 bases that match TRBD1. The J call is uncertain, as TRBJ2-7 better fits the DNA end. The CDR3 sequence is 16 residues long. Germline V gene sequence: CDR1 SGHNT, CDR2 YYREEE (reference sequence). As DNA, the CDR3 is TGTGCCAGCAGCCGGGGCCCCAGGGACAGTCCCTACGAGCAGTACTTC. It yields the protein CASSRGPRDSPYEQYF.

The V call is TRBV11-2, the J call TRBJ2-5, with 7 bases that match TRBD1. This CDR3 is 16 amino acids long. J was trimmed by 7 bases and V by 0 bases; bases with no gene match: 11. Germline V gene sequence: CDR1 SGHAT, CDR2 FQNNGV. The CDR3, as DNA: TGTGCCAGCAGCTTAGAATCGGGGACAGCACCATCGACCCAGTACTTC. Its protein is CASSLESGTAPSTQYF.

This clone came up once. DNA of the CDR3: TGTGCCATCAGTGAGCCCTCCCGCGGGGGAATGGGGACTGAAGCTTTCTTT. It is translated as CAISEPSRGGMGTEAFF. The gene calls are TRBV10-3 and TRBJ1-1, with D maybe TRBD1 (5 bases). Trimming cost V 2 bases and J 5 bases, with 21 bases left between them. The CDR3 has 17 amino acids. CDR1 is ENHRY and CDR2 is SYGVKD in the germline V gene.

CDR3 bases: TGTGCCAGCAGTGGTGGCAGGGGGAACGAGCAGTACTTC. It codes for CASSGGRGNEQYF. The chain recombines TRBV2 with TRBJ2-7; 7 bases agree with TRBD1. Trimming took 4 bases from V and 5 from J; bases not matched to a gene: 5. Germline CDR1 SNHLY, CDR2 FYNNEI. The CDR3 runs 13 residues.

Here the CDR3 reads CASRPGTANEVEKLFF. Here the CDR3 DNA reads TGTGCCAGCAGGCCCGGGACAGCCAACGAAGTTGAAAAACTGTTTTTT. This rearrangement joins TRBV5-8 to TRBJ1-4; 7 bases are shared with TRBD1. The CDR3 is made up of 16 amino acids. With V trimmed by 5 bases and J by 7 bases, 14 bases remained unmatched. CDR1 is SGHTS, CDR2 YDEGEE, per germline.

The V and J genes are TRBV4-1 and TRBJ2-7, with D tentatively TRBD2 (5 bases). CDR3 length: 14 amino acids. V was pared by 1 base and J by 1 base, with 8 bases between. Germline V gene data show CDR1 as MGHRA and CDR2 as YSYEKL. CDR3 loop: CASSQGSGSYEQYF. The CDR3 nucleotides read TGCGCCAGCAGCCAAGGGTCGGGATCCTACGAGCAGTACTTC.

The rearrangement joins TRBV6-5 to TRBJ2-2, with 8 bases lining up with TRBD1. This CDR3 comprises 15 residues. Germline CDR1 is MNHEY and CDR2 is SVGAGI. V lost 7 bases, J lost 1 base, and 5 bases stayed unmatched. CDR3 in DNA: TGTGCCAGCACCGTCGACAGGGGGAACACCGGGGAGCTGTTTTTT. Protein sequence: CASTVDRGNTGELFF.

The rearrangement links TRBV14 to TRBJ1-2; D not resolved. The ends were cut back, 0 bases at V and 2 bases at J, with 4 bases in the middle. The CDR3 consists of 13 residues. Germline loops: CDR1 SGHDN, CDR2 FVKESK. The CDR3 protein is CASSQDLNYGYTF. The CDR3 DNA reads TGTGCCAGCAGCCAAGATCTGAACTATGGCTACACCTTC.

This clone was observed a single time. The chain is built from TRBV30 and TRBJ2-7; no clear D. CDR3 size: 14 residues. Trimming took off 0 bases at V and 2 bases at J, with 11 bases between the two ends. In germline, CDR1 is GTSNPN, CDR2 SVGIG (reference sequence). CDR3 amino acids: CAWSVSPVTYEQYF. CDR3 DNA: TGTGCCTGGAGTGTAAGTCCGGTGACCTACGAGCAGTACTTC.